The sample holds a few counts of the clone carrying this T cell receptor (beta chain). Authors' data handling: Quantification of nucleated cells was approximated via reference gene primer amplification. Sequencing used immunoSEQ multiplex PCR; TCRdb keeps in-frame clones, though not all of them. V, J and clone size are those of that table, while D and trimming were read from the DNA. The sample includes 200,000 to 300,000 clones, around 87% of them seen just once. The entry originates in a study of blood T cell repertoires in COVID-19. Turning to the study itself: Sites in the United States, Italy and Spain provided acute and convalescent COVID-19 samples. Sources were T cells, B-cell-depleted T cells, or PBMCs; the material itself was cDNA or gDNA.

The germline V gene encodes CDR1 SGHTA and CDR2 FQGTGA. The CDR3 has 12 amino acids. Trimming removed 0 bases from V and 6 bases from J, with 3 bases in between. This TCR came from a woman between 45 and 65 years old with acute or convalescent COVID-19. The sample was peripheral blood. The rearrangement uses TRBV7-3 and TRBJ2-1; D gene uncertain. DNA of the CDR3: TGTGCCAGCAGCTTAACCGGCAATGAGCAGTTCTTC. It specifies CASSLTGNEQFF.